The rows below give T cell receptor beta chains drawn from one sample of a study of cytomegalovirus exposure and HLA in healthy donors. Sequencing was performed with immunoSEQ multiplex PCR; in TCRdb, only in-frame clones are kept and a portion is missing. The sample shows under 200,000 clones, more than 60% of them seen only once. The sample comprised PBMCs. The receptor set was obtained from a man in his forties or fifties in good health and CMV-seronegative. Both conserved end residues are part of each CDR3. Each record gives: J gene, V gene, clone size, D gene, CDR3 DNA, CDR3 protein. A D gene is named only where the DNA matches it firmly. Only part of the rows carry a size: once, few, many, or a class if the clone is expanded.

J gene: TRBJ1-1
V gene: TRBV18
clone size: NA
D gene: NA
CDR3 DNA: TGTGCCAGCTCACCTCAGGGCCAGAACACTGAAGCTTTCTTT
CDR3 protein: CASSPQGQNTEAFF

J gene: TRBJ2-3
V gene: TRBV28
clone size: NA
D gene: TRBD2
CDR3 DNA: TGTGCCGGATCGAGCGGGGGGGCAGGGGCGAATACGCAGTATTTT
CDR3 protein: CAGSSGGAGANTQYF

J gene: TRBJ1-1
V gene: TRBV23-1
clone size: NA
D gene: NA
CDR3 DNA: TGCGCCAGCAGCCCAATGAGGTCGTTATCCACTGAAGCTTTCTTT
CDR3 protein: CASSPMRSLSTEAFF

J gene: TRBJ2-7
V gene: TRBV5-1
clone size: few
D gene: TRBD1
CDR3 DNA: TGCGCCAGCAGCGCCACCGGGACAGGGGTTAACGAGCAGTACTTC
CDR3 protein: CASSATGTGVNEQYF

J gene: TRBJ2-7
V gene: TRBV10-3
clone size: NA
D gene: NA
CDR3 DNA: TGTGCCATCAGTGAAGGGGTCGAGCAGTACTTC
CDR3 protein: CAISEGVEQYF

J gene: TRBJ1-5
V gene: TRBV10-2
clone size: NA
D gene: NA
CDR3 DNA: TGCGCCAGCCAAGAAGAATTTAGGGAGACTCAGCCCCAGCATTTT
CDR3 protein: CASQEEFRETQPQHF

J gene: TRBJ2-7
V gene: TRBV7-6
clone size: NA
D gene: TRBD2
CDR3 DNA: TGTGCCAGCAGCTTCCGGGGGGGCGAGCAGTACTTC
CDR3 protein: CASSFRGGEQYF

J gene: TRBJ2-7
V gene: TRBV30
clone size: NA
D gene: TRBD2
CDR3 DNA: TGTGCCTGGAGTGCGACTAGCGGATTCTACGAGCAGTACTTC
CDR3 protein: CAWSATSGFYEQYF

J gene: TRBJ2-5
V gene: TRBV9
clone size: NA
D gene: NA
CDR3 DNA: TGTGCCAGCAGCCCCCTAGCTGGGGGGACTTCAGAGACCCAGTACTTC
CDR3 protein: CASSPLAGGTSETQYF

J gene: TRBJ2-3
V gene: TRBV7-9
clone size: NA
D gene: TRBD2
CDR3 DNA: TGTGCCAGCAGCTTAGTGCGGGGGTTAACAGATACGCAGTATTTT
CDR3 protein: CASSLVRGLTDTQYF

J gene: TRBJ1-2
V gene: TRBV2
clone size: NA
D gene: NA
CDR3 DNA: TGTGCCAGCAGTGCGGGTGGGGGCCTAGGTGGCTACACCTTC
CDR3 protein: CASSAGGGLGGYTF

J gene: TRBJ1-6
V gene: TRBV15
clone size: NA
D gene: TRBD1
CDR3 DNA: TGTGCCACCAGCTGGGACAGGAGCTCGTATTCACCCCTCCACTTT
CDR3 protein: CATSWDRSSYSPLHF

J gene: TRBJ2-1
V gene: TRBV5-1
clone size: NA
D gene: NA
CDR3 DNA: TGCGCCAGCCACCCTGGGGGGGCCAAACCCTACAATGAGCAGTTCTTC
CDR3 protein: CASHPGGAKPYNEQFF

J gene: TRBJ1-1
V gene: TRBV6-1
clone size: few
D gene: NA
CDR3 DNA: TGTGCCAGCAGTGATCTCACAGGGCTGGGGAACACTGAAGCTTTCTTT
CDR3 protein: CASSDLTGLGNTEAFF

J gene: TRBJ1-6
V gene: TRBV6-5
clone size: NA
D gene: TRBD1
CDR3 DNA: TGTGCCAGCCACGGGACAGGGAATTCACCCCTCCACTTT
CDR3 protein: CASHGTGNSPLHF

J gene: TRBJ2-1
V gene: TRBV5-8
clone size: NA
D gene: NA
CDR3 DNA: TGTGCCAGCAGCTTGGGAACAGCCTACAATGAGCAGTTCTTC
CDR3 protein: CASSLGTAYNEQFF

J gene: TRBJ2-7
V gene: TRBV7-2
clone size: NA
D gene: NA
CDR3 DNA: TGTGCCAGCAGCTCCATAACAGGGGGGGGCTACGAGCAGTACTTC
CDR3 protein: CASSSITGGGYEQYF

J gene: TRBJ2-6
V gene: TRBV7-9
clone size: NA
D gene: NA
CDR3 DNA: TGTGCCAGCAGCTTCAACTCTGGGGCCAACGTCCTGACTTTC
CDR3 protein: CASSFNSGANVLTF

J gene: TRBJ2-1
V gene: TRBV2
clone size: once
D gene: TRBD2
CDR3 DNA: TGTGCCAGCTCCGGACTAGCGGGGGGGGCGGGTGAGCAGTTCTTC
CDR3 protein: CASSGLAGGAGEQFF

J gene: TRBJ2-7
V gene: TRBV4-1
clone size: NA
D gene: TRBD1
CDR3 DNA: TGCGCCAGCAGCCCCCGACAGGGGTGGGGTCACGAGCAGTACTTC
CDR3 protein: CASSPRQGWGHEQYF

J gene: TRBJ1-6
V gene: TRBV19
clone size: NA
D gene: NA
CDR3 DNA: TGTGCCAGTAGGGAAGACATATCCTATAATTCACCCCTCCACTTT
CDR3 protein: CASREDISYNSPLHF

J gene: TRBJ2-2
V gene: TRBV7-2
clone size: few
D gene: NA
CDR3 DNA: TGTGCCAGCAAAAAATACGGGAAGACCGGGGAGCTGTTTTTT
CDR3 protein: CASKKYGKTGELFF